The 10 T cell receptor beta chains reported below all come from one sample, sequenced in a study of blood T cell repertoires in COVID-19. The method was immunoSEQ multiplex PCR; TCRdb's version includes in-frame clones alone and lacks a portion of them. The repertoire consists of roughly 230,000 clones, with 80% to 85% occurring once and the leading ten covering around 27%. Material for sequencing was peripheral blood. These receptor sequences come from a man between 35 and 55 years old with acute or convalescent COVID-19.

This sequence joins TRBV30 and TRBJ1-1; no firm D call. V was clipped by 0 bases and J by 1 base, with 6 bases between them. Per the germline V gene, CDR1 is GTSNPN and CDR2 is SVGIG (reference sequence). The CDR3 contains 13 residues. In DNA form, the CDR3 reads TGTGCCTGGAGTGTACACCAGAACACTGAAGCTTTCTTT. It encodes CAWSVHQNTEAFF.

This chain uses TRBV18 with TRBJ2-1, with 10 bases fitting TRBD1. This CDR3 is built from 15 residues. Germline trimming cut 4 bases from V and 7 bases from J; bases unmatched to any gene: 7. Germline V CDR1 and CDR2: KGHSH, LQKENI. CDR3 amino acids: CASSLGTGAINEQFF. The CDR3 DNA follows: TGTGCCAGCTCACTTGGGACAGGGGCGATTAATGAGCAGTTCTTC.

The V and J genes are TRBV18 and TRBJ2-5, with D perhaps matching TRBD1 (5 bases). Germline V gene lookup returns CDR1 KGHSH and CDR2 LQKENI. This CDR3 has 13 amino acids. The germline V and J ends were trimmed by 3 bases and 4 bases, with 9 bases remaining between them. The CDR3 coding sequence is TGTGCCAGCTCACCGGGTAGGGGAGAGACCCAGTACTTC. Amino acid sequence: CASSPGRGETQYF. Combining the CDR3 with reference TRBV18 and TRBJ2-5 gives the whole variable domain NAGVMQNPRHLVRRRGQEARLRCSPMKGHSHVYWYRQLPEEGLKFMVYLQKENIIDESGMPKERFSAEFPKEGPSILRIQQVVRGDSAAYFCASSPGRGETQYFGPGTRLLVL.

V usage is TRBV7-2 and J usage is TRBJ2-1, with D perhaps matching TRBD2 (5 bases). V lost 0 bases and J lost 6, with 18 bases in between. CDR1 is SGHTA and CDR2 is FQGNSA in the germline V gene. There are 17 residues in the CDR3. CDR3 sequence (DNA): TGTGCCAGCAGCTTAGCGGCGTATGGGCTAGCAGTCAATGAGCAGTTCTTC. This sequence encodes CASSLAAYGLAVNEQFF.

The rearrangement links TRBV10-1 to TRBJ2-2; the D gene is possibly TRBD2 (6 bases). CDR3 size: 13 residues. Between the trimmed V and J ends, which lost 10 bases and 5 bases, there was a span of 14 bases. The V gene's germline CDR1 is WNHNN and CDR2 SYGVQD (reference sequence). The CDR3: CATKAGLTGELFF. The CDR3 DNA reads as TGCGCCACTAAGGCGGGGTTGACCGGGGAGCTGTTTTTT.

V is TRBV9 and J is TRBJ1-5; weak D call: TRBD1 (5 bases). The CDR3 extends over 13 amino acids. Germline loops: CDR1 SGDLS, CDR2 YYNGEE. Trimming cost V 3 bases and J 4 bases, with 8 bases left between them. The CDR3 sequence is CASSEGLNQPQHF. CDR3 bases: TGTGCCAGCAGCGAGGGGCTAAATCAGCCCCAGCATTTT.

The chain carries TRBV10-3 and TRBJ1-2; 7 bases match TRBD1. The CDR3 sequence is 14 residues long. Losses at the gene ends were 4 bases for V and 7 bases for J; bases not matched to a gene: 9. Germline V gene data show CDR1 as ENHRY and CDR2 as SYGVKD. Here the CDR3 reads CAISGAQGSVGYTF. CDR3 nucleotide sequence: TGTGCCATCAGTGGGGCACAGGGGTCGGTTGGCTACACCTTC.

The chain links TRBV7-9 to TRBJ1-1; the match to TRBD1 covers 9 bases. The V and J ends lost 5 bases and 10 bases, in that order; junction bases with no gene match: 14. The CDR3 sequence is 15 residues long. The germline V gene encodes CDR1 SEHNR and CDR2 FQNEAQ (reference sequence). The CDR3 is CASSQLAQGAGGAFF. The CDR3 DNA sequence: TGTGCCAGCAGCCAACTGGCACAGGGGGCAGGTGGAGCTTTCTTT.

This chain joins TRBV28 and TRBJ1-2, with 10 bases lining up with TRBD1. The CDR3 is 14 amino acids. Germline V gene sequence: CDR1 MDHEN, CDR2 SYDVKM. V dropped 2 bases and J dropped 10; count of bases not matched to a gene: 7. The CDR3 protein is CASSLMGQGYSYTF. CDR3 DNA sequence: TGTGCCAGCAGTTTAATGGGACAGGGGTATTCCTACACCTTC.

The chain links TRBV15 to TRBJ2-1; the D gene is possibly TRBD2 (5 bases). CDR3 length: 13 residues. The germline V gene encodes CDR1 LNHNV and CDR2 YYDKDF (reference sequence). V lost 1 base and J lost 5, with 6 bases in between. In nucleotides, the CDR3 is TGTGCCACCAGCAGAGGAGCGGACAATGAGCAGTTCTTC. As protein: CATSRGADNEQFF.